One and the same sample provided the 2 T cell receptor beta chains below, sequenced in a study of early T cells in non-severe SARS-CoV-2 infection. TCRdb re-derived calls from the 5' RACE reads in MiXCR, one entry per CDR3 protein. The repertoire holds roughly 110,000 distinct CDR3 sequences, with roughly 11% as singletons. The sequenced sample consisted of whole blood. These receptors all come from an adult who was a healthcare worker with PCR-confirmed SARS-CoV-2 infection or an uninfected control (not recorded which).

This clonotype occurred a few times. The chain combines TRBV4-1 with TRBJ2-6; D not certain. The ends were cut back, 4 bases at V and 1 base at J, with 8 bases in the middle. There are 15 residues in the CDR3. Germline CDR1 and CDR2: MGHRA and YSYEKL. CDR3 coding DNA: TGCGCCAGCAGCCCTCCCCTATCTGGGGCCAACGTCCTGACTTTC. It codes for CASSPPLSGANVLTF.

This clonotype was seen a few times. This chain's CDR3 is CSATGTVNQPQHF. CDR3 DNA sequence: TGCAGTGCCACGGGGACGGTCAATCAGCCCCAGCATTTT. The rearrangement links TRBV20-1 to TRBJ1-5; weak D call: TRBD1 (5 bases). CDR1 and CDR2 (germline): DFQATT, SNEGSKA (reference sequence). This CDR3 contains 13 residues. Trimming stripped 6 bases from V and 3 bases from J, with 12 bases between.